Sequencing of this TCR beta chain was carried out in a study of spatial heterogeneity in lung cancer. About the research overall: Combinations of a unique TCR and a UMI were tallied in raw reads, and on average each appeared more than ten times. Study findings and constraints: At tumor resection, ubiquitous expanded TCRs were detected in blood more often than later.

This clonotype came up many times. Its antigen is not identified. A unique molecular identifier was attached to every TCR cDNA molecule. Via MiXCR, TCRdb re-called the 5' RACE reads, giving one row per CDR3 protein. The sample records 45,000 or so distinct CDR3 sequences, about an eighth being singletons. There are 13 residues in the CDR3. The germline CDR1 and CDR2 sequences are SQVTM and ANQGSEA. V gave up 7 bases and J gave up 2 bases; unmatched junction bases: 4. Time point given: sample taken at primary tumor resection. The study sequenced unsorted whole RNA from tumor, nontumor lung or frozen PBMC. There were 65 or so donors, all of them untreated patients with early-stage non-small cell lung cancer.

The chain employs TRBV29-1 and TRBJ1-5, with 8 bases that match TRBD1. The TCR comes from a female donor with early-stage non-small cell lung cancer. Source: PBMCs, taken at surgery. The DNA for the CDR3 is TGCAGCGCCGTGACAGGGGGCAATCAGCCCCAGCATTTT. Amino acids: CSAVTGGNQPQHF.